Presented here are 12 T cell receptor beta chains from one specimen sequenced in a study of blood T cell repertoires in COVID-19. Assay: immunoSEQ multiplex PCR; the TCRdb copy retains only in-frame clones and omits some. The table includes over 300,000 clones, roughly 90% detected once. Sequenced: peripheral blood. The receptors were sampled from a young man who had recovered from COVID-19.

This chain links TRBV7-2 with TRBJ1-6; 7 bases are a match to TRBD1. The CDR3 is 14 residues long. V lost 5 bases and J lost 9; bases outside the gene matches: 7. Germline V gene sequence: CDR1 SGHTA, CDR2 FQGNSA. The CDR3 DNA is TGTGCCAGCAGCGCCCGACAGGGATTTTCACCCCTCCACTTT. It codes for CASSARQGFSPLHF.

The gene calls are TRBV19 and TRBJ1-1; weak D call: TRBD1 (5 bases). V lost 6 bases, J lost 0 bases, and 14 bases lay in between. CDR3 length: 15 amino acids. CDR1 and CDR2 from the germline V gene are LNHDA and SQIVND (reference sequence). The CDR3 region has the DNA TGTGCCAGTAGCCCCCGCCGGGGGGTGAACACTGAAGCTTTCTTT. Protein: CASSPRRGVNTEAFF. The complete variable domain, with remaining parts taken from reference TRBV19 and TRBJ1-1, reads DGGITQSPKYLFRKEGQNVTLSCEQNLNHDAMYWYRQDPGQGLRLIYYSQIVNDFQKGDIAEGYSVSREKKESFPLTVTSAQKNPTAFYLCASSPRRGVNTEAFFGQGTRLTVV.

The chain carries TRBV12-5 and TRBJ1-2; a weak D match, TRBD1 (5 bases). This CDR3 contains 17 residues. Germline-derived CDR1 and CDR2 are LGHNT and FRNRAP. Deletions cut 0 bases from V and 0 bases from J, with 14 bases between. The CDR3 sequence is CASGLVGEGQTNYGYTF. Here the CDR3 DNA reads TGTGCTAGTGGTTTGGTAGGGGAGGGGCAGACTAACTATGGCTACACCTTC.

The chain recombines TRBV4-3 with TRBJ1-2; 7 bases line up with TRBD1. The CDR3 spans 14 residues. Germline V gene data show CDR1 as LGHNA and CDR2 as YSLEER. V lost 0 bases, J lost 7 bases, and 5 bases stayed unmatched. CDR3 sequence (DNA): TGCGCCAGCAGCCAAGATGGGGCAGGGGGTGGCTACACCTTC. As protein: CASSQDGAGGGYTF.

The chain combines TRBV5-1 with TRBJ1-2; weak D call: TRBD1 (6 bases). Germline CDR1 is SGHRS and CDR2 is YFSETQ. This CDR3 is 13 amino acids long. Trimming shortened V by 2 bases and J by 6 bases, and 11 bases separated the two germline ends. The CDR3 here is CASSFRTEDGYTF. As DNA, the CDR3 is TGCGCCAGCAGCTTTAGGACAGAAGATGGCTACACCTTC.

As DNA, the CDR3 is TGTGCCAGCAGCTTGGAACAGGGGGCGAACACTGAAGCTTTCTTT. This codes for CASSLEQGANTEAFF. The chain couples TRBV5-8 to TRBJ1-1; 9 nucleotides agree with TRBD1. CDR1 SGHTS and CDR2 YDEGEE come from the germline V gene. CDR3 length equals 15 residues. Trimming cost V 0 bases and J 1 base; bases outside gene matches: 1.

The chain couples TRBV30 to TRBJ2-1; 7 nucleotides align to TRBD2. The germline CDR1 and CDR2 sequences are GTSNPN and SVGIG (reference sequence). This CDR3 comprises 15 residues. J lost 1 base, V lost 0 bases, and 3 bases had no gene match. CDR3 amino acids: CAWSVVGGSYNEQFF. The DNA of the CDR3 is TGTGCCTGGAGTGTAGTCGGGGGGTCCTACAATGAGCAGTTCTTC.

The V and J genes are TRBV3-1 (or the pseudogene TRBV3-2) and TRBJ2-1, with TRBD1 matching over 8 bases. Per germline, CDR1 LGHDT and CDR2 YNNKEL (reference sequence). With V trimmed by 0 bases and J by 6 bases, 7 bases remained unmatched. The CDR3 runs to 16 residues. CDR3 DNA sequence: TGTGCCAGCAGCCAAGATCCTCAGGGGGCCCTCAATGAGCAGTTCTTC. Translating it yields CASSQDPQGALNEQFF.

The rearrangement links TRBV2 to TRBJ1-2; tentatively, D is TRBD1 (6 bases). The germline V and J ends were trimmed by 4 bases and 6 bases, with 21 bases remaining between them. The CDR3 has 16 amino acids. Germline V gene lookup returns CDR1 SNHLY and CDR2 FYNNEI. This CDR3 is CASSGFSKGGANGYTF. CDR3 in DNA: TGTGCCAGCAGTGGATTCTCAAAAGGGGGGGCTAATGGCTACACCTTC. The variable domain in full, completed from reference TRBV2 and TRBJ1-2, reads EPEVTQTPSHQVTQMGQEVILRCVPISNHLYFYWYRQILGQKVEFLVSFYNNEISEKSEIFDDQFSVERPDGSNFTLKIRSTKLEDSAMYFCASSGFSKGGANGYTFGSGTRLTVV.

Turning to this clone: Lacking the conserved final phenylalanine or tryptophan, this CDR3 likely reflects a read error. The DNA is left out, because the CDR3 cannot be placed on it with certainty; the CDR3 is given as TCRdb lists it. The V gene is TRBV14, the J gene TRBJ1-2. Germline V gives CDR1 SGHDN, CDR2 FVKESK. The CDR3 has 11 residues if both end residues are counted. The CDR3 loop reads CASSHLGESRD.

This chain joins TRBV6-2 or TRBV6-3 and TRBJ2-5, with TRBD2 matching over 8 bases. The V gene's germline CDR1 is MNHEY and CDR2 SVGEGT. V was pared by 2 bases and J by 4 bases, with 6 bases of the junction left unmatched. The CDR3 extends over 15 amino acids. The CDR3 region has the DNA TGTGCCAGCAGTTACGACGCGGGGGGATTAGAGACCCAGTACTTC. Protein sequence: CASSYDAGGLETQYF.

This clone has a single count. J is TRBJ1-3 and V is TRBV6-5; D might be TRBD1 (5 bases). The CDR3 loop spans 13 amino acids. The germline gives CDR1 MNHEY, CDR2 SVGAGI. Trimming took off 6 bases at V and 7 bases at J, with 13 bases between the two ends. CDR3 region: CASRKGLGNTIYF. CDR3 in DNA: TGTGCCAGCAGAAAGGGGCTCGGGAACACCATATATTTT.